Listed below are T cell receptor beta chains from one sample, sequenced in a study of shared clonotypes between healthy human individuals. Assay: immunoSEQ multiplex PCR; the TCRdb copy retains only in-frame clones and omits some. The table lists nearly 600,000 clones, roughly 95% of them singletons. The sequencing sample was made of naive CD8+ T cells sorted from blood. These receptors came from a woman aged 25-40 years in good health. Each CDR3 is given with its conserved first and last residue. Fields, in order: CDR3 protein, CDR3 DNA, J gene, V gene, clone size, D gene. The D gene is left open where the match is weak. Clone size is not always given. Where it is, it says once, few, many or a class for expanded clones.

CASSLGGMETQYF TGTGCCAGCAGCTTGGGGGGAATGGAGACCCAGTACTTC TRBJ2-5 TRBV7-9 NA NA
CASSLLAGGADTQYF TGTGCCAGCAGTTTATTAGCGGGAGGGGCAGATACGCAGTATTTT TRBJ2-3 TRBV27 NA TRBD2
CASSLETGWETQYF TGTGCCAGCAGCTTGGAGACAGGATGGGAGACCCAGTACTTC TRBJ2-5 TRBV5-6 NA NA
CASGCMGYRVLLFF TGTGCTAGTGGTTGTATGGGATACAGGGTGTTACTGTTCTTC TRBJ2-1 TRBV12-5 NA NA
CASTGTVGNTIYF TGTGCCAGCACCGGAACAGTCGGAAACACCATATATTTT TRBJ1-3 TRBV2 NA NA
CASSEYDLNTEAFF TGTGCCAGCAGTGAATACGACTTGAACACTGAAGCTTTCTTT TRBJ1-1 TRBV25-1 NA NA
CASTLDLGVNEQFF TGTGCCAGCACCCTGGATTTAGGGGTAAATGAGCAGTTCTTC TRBJ2-1 TRBV5-5 NA NA
CASSSSYLGVSPLHF TGTGCCAGCAGTTCCTCTTACCTTGGGGTTTCACCCCTCCACTTT TRBJ1-6 TRBV6-5 NA NA
CASSQGGSGPQPQHF TGTGCCAGCAGCCAAGGAGGGTCCGGTCCTCAGCCCCAGCATTTT TRBJ1-5 TRBV14 NA NA
CASSAPGRGFEQYF TGTGCCAGCAGTGCCCCCGGGAGGGGGTTCGAGCAGTACTTC TRBJ2-7 TRBV6-1 NA TRBD2
CASSRTSGSGSDTQYF TGTGCCAGCAGCAGGACTAGCGGGAGCGGGTCAGATACGCAGTATTTT TRBJ2-3 TRBV5-4 once TRBD2
CASTLLSVWSETQYF TGTGCCAGCACCCTCTTGTCAGTTTGGTCAGAGACCCAGTACTTC TRBJ2-5 TRBV7-8 NA NA
CASSPGASGHNEQFF TGTGCCAGCAGTCCCGGGGCTAGCGGACACAATGAGCAGTTCTTC TRBJ2-1 TRBV27 NA TRBD2
CASSLAPSGRAGLEQYF TGTGCCAGCAGCTTAGCGCCCAGCGGGAGGGCCGGGCTCGAGCAGTACTTC TRBJ2-7 TRBV7-8 NA TRBD2
CASSLGLAGTGELFF TGTGCCAGCAGCTTAGGACTAGCGGGCACCGGGGAGCTGTTTTTT TRBJ2-2 TRBV7-8 NA TRBD2
CASSASHRGDEQFF TGTGCCAGCAGTGCCTCCCACAGGGGTGATGAGCAGTTCTTC TRBJ2-1 TRBV28 NA TRBD1
CASSAPPNEQFF TGTGCCAGCAGCGCCCCCCCGAATGAGCAGTTCTTC TRBJ2-1 TRBV7-9 NA NA
CASSLLGEGADTQYF TGTGCCAGCAGTTTACTCGGCGAAGGAGCGGATACGCAGTATTTT TRBJ2-3 TRBV27 NA NA
CASSIGDLPYNEQFF TGTGCCAGTAGTATTGGGGATCTACCCTACAATGAGCAGTTCTTC TRBJ2-1 TRBV19 NA NA
CASSLGSAIYYEQYF TGTGCCAGCAGTTTAGGGTCGGCTATTTACTACGAGCAGTACTTC TRBJ2-7 TRBV27 NA NA
CASSLLGPYNEQFF TGTGCCAGCAGCTTGTTGGGTCCCTACAATGAGCAGTTCTTC TRBJ2-1 TRBV5-4 NA NA
CASSFGFYTDTQYF TGTGCCAGCAGCTTTGGGTTTTACACAGATACGCAGTATTTT TRBJ2-3 TRBV7-2 NA NA
CASSIGVTEAFF TGTGCCAGTAGTATAGGTGTGACTGAAGCTTTCTTT TRBJ1-1 TRBV19 NA NA
CASSEYTPRALFF TGTGCCAGCAGTGAATATACCCCCAGGGCCCTGTTTTTT TRBJ1-4 TRBV25-1 NA NA
CASSWKDGGYGELFF TGTGCCAGCAGCTGGAAGGACGGAGGGTATGGGGAGCTGTTTTTT TRBJ2-2 TRBV7-9 NA NA
CASSPVQGQGYNEQFF TGTGCCAGCAGTCCGGTCCAGGGACAGGGCTACAATGAGCAGTTCTTC TRBJ2-1 TRBV27 NA TRBD1
CASSLSSLDYEQYF TGTGCCAGCAGTTTATCCTCACTTGACTACGAGCAGTACTTC TRBJ2-7 TRBV28 NA NA
CSARATARDLRETQYF TGCAGCGCCAGAGCGACCGCCCGAGATCTACGAGAGACCCAGTACTTC TRBJ2-5 TRBV29-1 NA NA
CASSRRVADTQYF TGTGCCAGCAGTCGGAGGGTTGCAGATACGCAGTATTTT TRBJ2-3 TRBV2 NA NA
CAWGQGGTEAFF TGTGCCTGGGGACAGGGAGGCACTGAAGCTTTCTTT TRBJ1-1 TRBV30 NA TRBD1
CASSLAPGEWQFSNQPQHF TGTGCCAGCAGCTTAGCGCCGGGTGAGTGGCAATTTAGCAATCAGCCCCAGCATTTT TRBJ1-5 TRBV7-8 NA NA
CASSPWTVDYQETQYF TGTGCCAGCAGCCCGTGGACAGTAGATTACCAAGAGACCCAGTACTTC TRBJ2-5 TRBV14 once NA
CASSISLEGTDTQYF TGTGCCAGCAGTATTAGTCTCGAAGGGACAGATACGCAGTATTTT TRBJ2-3 TRBV27 NA NA
CASSPSGLGAFF TGTGCCAGCAGCCCCTCAGGATTAGGAGCTTTCTTT TRBJ1-1 TRBV14 NA NA
CASNTRGLAGGNEQFF TGTGCCAGCAACACTCGGGGACTAGCGGGAGGTAATGAGCAGTTCTTC TRBJ2-1 TRBV5-6 once TRBD2
CASNTPDRLETQYF TGTGCCAGCAACACTCCGGACAGGTTGGAGACCCAGTACTTC TRBJ2-5 TRBV28 NA TRBD1
CASSLTGLGEQYF TGTGCCAGCAGTTTGACAGGGTTGGGCGAGCAGTACTTC TRBJ2-7 TRBV27 NA TRBD1
CAIGQSLLSYGYTF TGTGCCATTGGACAGTCCCTACTTAGCTATGGCTACACCTTC TRBJ1-2 TRBV10-3 NA NA
CASSPYNSPLHF TGTGCCAGCAGCCCCTATAATTCACCCCTCCACTTT TRBJ1-6 TRBV28 NA NA
CASSPGEGANYGYTF TGCGCCAGCAGCCCGGGGGAGGGGGCAAACTATGGCTACACCTTC TRBJ1-2 TRBV5-1 NA TRBD1
CASSYGGDYEQYF TGTGCCAGCAGTTACGGGGGGGATTACGAGCAGTACTTC TRBJ2-7 TRBV6-5 NA TRBD2
CASSPDRVQSYEQYF TGTGCCAGCAGCCCGGACAGGGTACAGAGCTACGAGCAGTACTTC TRBJ2-7 TRBV28 once TRBD1
CASSERTAENTGELFF TGCGCCAGCAGTGAGAGGACAGCCGAGAACACCGGGGAGCTGTTTTTT TRBJ2-2 TRBV10-1 NA NA
CASSLISGNSYNEQFF TGTGCCAGCAGCCTTATTAGCGGGAACTCCTACAATGAGCAGTTCTTC TRBJ2-1 TRBV4-2 NA TRBD2
CASSLADRPYEQYF TGTGCCAGCAGCTTGGCAGACAGGCCCTACGAGCAGTACTTC TRBJ2-7 TRBV5-6 NA NA
CASSPSGSVIRVHEQYF TGTGCCAGCAGTCCGAGCGGGAGCGTCATTCGCGTACACGAGCAGTACTTC TRBJ2-7 TRBV28 NA TRBD2
CASSYNEQFF TGTGCCAGCTCCTACAATGAGCAGTTCTTC TRBJ2-1 TRBV6-1 NA NA
CSVALGNEQFF TGCAGCGTTGCACTGGGCAATGAGCAGTTCTTC TRBJ2-1 TRBV29-1 NA NA
CASSEFGGEGSYTF TGTGCCAGCAGTGAATTCGGCGGGGAGGGGAGCTACACCTTC TRBJ1-2 TRBV25-1 NA NA
CASSPWGDIAFF TGTGCCAGCAGTCCATGGGGGGATATAGCTTTCTTT TRBJ1-1 TRBV6-5 NA NA